Listed here are 14 T cell receptor beta chains from one sample, sequenced in a study of control samples from healthy donors and cancer patients. Some clones are missing from TCRdb's copy, which holds only in-frame ones; the method was immunoSEQ multiplex PCR. The data contain over 120,000 clones, more than 85% of them singletons. Material: blood. The receptor source for this set is a man aged 25-45 years in good health.

The chain joins TRBV11-2 to TRBJ2-4; D remains ambiguous. Trimming took off 3 bases at V and 2 bases at J, with 20 bases between the two ends. CDR3 length equals 18 residues. Germline V lookup: CDR1 SGHAT, CDR2 FQNNGV. CDR3 in amino acids: CASSFLGPSGLPKNIQYF. CDR3 nucleotide sequence: TGTGCCAGCAGCTTCTTAGGACCGTCGGGCCTCCCCAAAAACATTCAGTACTTC.

J is TRBJ1-3 and V is TRBV2, with unresolved D. In germline, CDR1 is SNHLY, CDR2 FYNNEI. Trimming stripped 4 bases from V and 2 bases from J, with 12 bases between. The CDR3 is made up of 15 amino acids. CDR3 nucleotides: TGTGCCAGCAGTGCGGGGAATGGAGCTGGAAACACCATATATTTT. This gives the protein CASSAGNGAGNTIYF.

The chain recombines TRBV12-3 or TRBV12-4 with TRBJ1-5, with D maybe TRBD1 (5 bases). The CDR3 runs to 13 residues. The CDR3 region has the DNA TGTGCAACCGGGGCCAAGATGGGTCAGCCCCAGCATTTT. Its protein is CATGAKMGQPQHF.

The genes are TRBV5-1 and TRBJ1-2; no clear D gene. The germline gives CDR1 SGHRS, CDR2 YFSETQ. CDR3 length equals 14 residues. Trimming removed 0 bases at V and 5 bases at J, with 11 bases between. The CDR3, as DNA: TGCGCCAGCAGCTTGGATGTTGGCGGATATGGCTACACCTTC. Protein product: CASSLDVGGYGYTF.

The rearrangement uses TRBV2 and TRBJ1-2; perhaps TRBD1 as D (6 bases). V was cut by 4 bases and J by 5 bases, with 14 bases left in between. Germline values: CDR1 SNHLY, CDR2 FYNNEI. CDR3 length equals 14 residues. The CDR3 DNA reads TGTGCCAGCAGTGCTTCAGGGGTGGGGTATGGCTACACCTTC. Protein: CASSASGVGYGYTF.

The chain couples TRBV7-2 to TRBJ2-3, with a weak D call TRBD2 (7 bases). Trimming pared 5 bases from V and 1 base from J, leaving 16 bases between. Germline V gene sequence: CDR1 SGHTA, CDR2 FQGNSA. The CDR3 consists of 16 residues. The CDR3 DNA is TGTGCCAGCAGCGACCTCGGGGGGCCCCGCACAGATACGCAGTATTTT. It is translated as CASSDLGGPRTDTQYF. Full variable domain (remainder filled in from reference TRBV7-2 and TRBJ2-3): GAGVSQSPSNKVTEKGKDVELRCDPISGHTALYWYRQSLGQGLEFLIYFQGNSAPDKSGLPSDRFSAERTGGSVSTLTIQRTQQEDSAVYLCASSDLGGPRTDTQYFGPGTRLTVL.

The V gene is TRBV30, the J gene TRBJ2-7, with 7 bases matching TRBD2. CDR3 length: 12 amino acids. Germline-derived CDR1 and CDR2 are GTSNPN and SVGIG (reference sequence). Trimming at V came to 5 bases and at J to 1 base, leaving 2 bases not matched to a gene. This CDR3 is CAWGRGSYEQYF. DNA of the CDR3: TGTGCCTGGGGGAGGGGTTCCTACGAGCAGTACTTC.

The chain has TRBV5-6 and TRBJ2-3; the D is unclear. This CDR3 is built from 13 residues. Germline V gene data show CDR1 as SGHDT and CDR2 as YYEEEE. Trimming removed 1 base from V and 4 bases from J, with 7 bases in between. The chain's CDR3 is CASSLSPADTQYF. DNA of the CDR3: TGTGCCAGCAGCTTGTCCCCCGCAGATACGCAGTATTTT.

The genes are TRBV5-1 and TRBJ2-7, with 7 bases lining up with TRBD1. V shed 4 bases and J 3 bases; nucleotides not matched to a gene: 4. CDR1 is SGHRS, CDR2 YFSETQ, per germline. The length of the CDR3 is 13 residues. The CDR3 reads CASSNPGGYEQYF. In DNA, the CDR3 is TGCGCCAGCAGCAACCCAGGGGGCTACGAGCAGTACTTC. The full variable domain, in which reference TRBV5-1 and TRBJ2-7 provide the parts outside the CDR3, is KAGVTQTPRYLIKTRGQQVTLSCSPISGHRSVSWYQQTPGQGLQFLFEYFSETQRNKGNFPGRFSGRQFSNSRSEMNVSTLELGDSALYLCASSNPGGYEQYFGPGTRLTVT.

The chain combines TRBV30 with TRBJ2-2, with D unclear. The CDR3 extends over 13 amino acids. The germline CDR1 and CDR2 sequences are GTSNPN and SVGIG (reference sequence). Trimming took off 0 bases at V and 3 bases at J, with 5 bases between the two ends. DNA for the CDR3: TGTGCCTGGAGTGTAGCTTACACCGGGGAGCTGTTTTTT. Amino acids: CAWSVAYTGELFF.

The chain has TRBV5-1 and TRBJ2-1, with D possibly TRBD2 on 5 matching bases. The CDR3 is made up of 13 amino acids. V was clipped by 2 bases and J by 9 bases, with 12 bases between them. CDR1 is SGHRS, CDR2 YFSETQ, per germline. The CDR3 is CASSFPGSGEQFF. Here the CDR3 DNA reads TGCGCCAGCAGCTTCCCGGGATCGGGTGAGCAGTTCTTC.

The chain couples TRBV7-8 to TRBJ2-7; D not resolved. Germline assignment: CDR1 SGHVS and CDR2 FQNEAQ. The CDR3 is 10 amino acids. V lost 1 base and J lost 8, with 3 bases in between. The CDR3 bases are TGTGCCAGCAGCTTAGAAAAGCAGTACTTC. As protein: CASSLEKQYF.

This clone has only a few counts. The chain couples TRBV7-9 to TRBJ2-7; D gene ambiguous. CDR1 and CDR2 (germline): SEHNR, FQNEAQ (reference sequence). V was trimmed by 5 bases and J by 2 bases, leaving 7 bases between them. The CDR3 loop spans 12 amino acids. This CDR3 reads CASSQLTYEQYF. In DNA form, the CDR3 reads TGTGCCAGCAGCCAGCTAACCTACGAGCAGTACTTC.

On this clone itself: At the DNA level, this CDR3 is encoded by other sequences in the same sample as well. V usage is TRBV6-5 and J usage is TRBJ2-7, with D hard to call. The CDR3 length is 12 residues. Trimming took off 0 bases at V and 4 bases at J, with 4 bases between the two ends. In germline, CDR1 is MNHEY, CDR2 SVGAGI. The CDR3 nucleotides read TGTGCCAGCAGTTACTCGCCTTACGAGCAGTACTTC. The encoded protein is CASSYSPYEQYF.